This TCR beta chain came from a study of blood T cell repertoires in COVID-19. Study context: Acute and convalescent COVID-19 specimens originated in the United States, Italy and Spain. Sources were T cells, B-cell-depleted T cells, or PBMCs; the material itself was cDNA or gDNA.

Authors' data handling: Reference gene primer amplification in the assay estimated nucleated cell counts. The data were produced by immunoSEQ multiplex PCR, yet TCRdb's version contains in-frame clones alone and is incomplete. V and J calls and clone size follow that table, whereas D and trimming were derived from the DNA. The profile shows approximately 240,000 clones, 70% to 90% of them singletons. The V segment lost 2 bases and the J segment 0 bases; nucleotides outside the gene matches: 7. The CDR3 length is 19 residues. Looked up from germline, CDR1 is LNHNV and CDR2 is YYDKDF (reference sequence).

Material: peripheral blood. The chain combines TRBV15 with TRBJ2-3; 14 bases agree with TRBD2. The TCR sequence derives from a woman between 18 and 30 years old who had recovered from COVID-19. CDR3: CATSRPGTSGSLSTDTQYF. The CDR3 bases are TGTGCCACCAGCAGACCCGGGACTAGCGGGAGTCTAAGCACAGATACGCAGTATTTT. Using reference TRBV15 and TRBJ2-3 for the parts outside the CDR3, the full variable domain is DAMVIQNPRYQVTQFGKPVTLSCSQTLNHNVMYWYQQKSSQAPKLLFHYYDKDFNNEADTPDNFQSRRPNTSFCFLDIRSPGLGDTAMYLCATSRPGTSGSLSTDTQYFGPGTRLTVL.